Presented here are 25 T cell receptor beta chains from one specimen sequenced in a study of blood T cells in healthy people across ages. A second about 7 to 11 cycle PCR used barcoded and J-beta primers. From the 5' RACE reads, TCRdb called clonotypes with MiXCR, one entry per CDR3 protein. Found here are 600,000 to 1,000,000 distinct CDR3 sequences, 58% of them singletons; the top ten hold over 20%. Sequencing used blood. The receptors here all came from a man aged 25-45 years in good health.

The chain recombines TRBV20-1 with TRBJ2-5; tentatively, D is TRBD1 or TRBD2 (5 bases each). Trimming shortened V by 1 base and J by 4 bases, and 13 bases separated the two germline ends. The CDR3 runs to 14 residues. Germline V CDR1 and CDR2: DFQATT, SNEGSKA (reference sequence). CDR3 region: CSARVPLGVETQYF. The CDR3 DNA sequence: TGCAGTGCTAGAGTACCCCTGGGGGTAGAGACCCAGTACTTC.

The genes are TRBV13 and TRBJ2-5; 10 bases align to TRBD2. Germline V CDR1 and CDR2: PRHDT, FYEKMQ (reference sequence). The V gene end was trimmed by 6 bases and the J gene end by 2 bases; junction bases not matched to a gene: 3. This CDR3 is 14 amino acids long. This CDR3 is CASRFSGGQETQYF. The CDR3 coding sequence is TGTGCCAGCAGGTTTAGCGGGGGGCAAGAGACCCAGTACTTC.

This chain links TRBV7-2 with TRBJ2-5; 11 bases agree with TRBD1. CDR1 SGHTA and CDR2 FQGNSA come from the germline V gene. V dropped 4 bases and J dropped 4; count of bases not matched to a gene: 5. This CDR3 has 15 residues. The CDR3: CASSWRTGGPETQYF. The CDR3 DNA follows: TGTGCCAGCAGCTGGAGGACAGGGGGCCCAGAGACCCAGTACTTC.

The chain recombines TRBV7-2 with TRBJ2-7, with D hard to call. V was pared by 1 base and J by 5 bases, with 3 bases between. Germline CDR1 reads SGHTA; CDR2 reads FQGNSA. CDR3 length: 11 amino acids. CDR3 DNA: TGTGCCAGCAGCTTAGAGGACGAGCAGTACTTC. Translating it yields CASSLEDEQYF.

This rearrangement joins TRBV2 to TRBJ2-5; a weak D match, TRBD1 (5 bases). Trimming left V 7 bases short and J 2 bases short, with 11 bases between. This CDR3 contains 13 residues. The V gene's germline CDR1 is SNHLY and CDR2 FYNNEI. The CDR3 protein is CASNRQIQETQYF. The CDR3 DNA follows: TGTGCCAGCAACCGACAGATACAAGAGACCCAGTACTTC. The entire variable domain, with the rest obtained from reference TRBV2 and TRBJ2-5, is as follows: EPEVTQTPSHQVTQMGQEVILRCVPISNHLYFYWYRQILGQKVEFLVSFYNNEISEKSEIFDDQFSVERPDGSNFTLKIRSTKLEDSAMYFCASNRQIQETQYFGPGTRLLVL.

The V and J genes are TRBV25-1 and TRBJ2-1; possibly TRBD1 or TRBD2 for D (5 bases each). This CDR3 is 15 amino acids long. Trimming took 4 bases from V and 5 from J, leaving 15 bases between them. Germline-derived CDR1 and CDR2 are MGHDK and SYGVNS. The CDR3 loop is CASSGEGPPNNEQFF. The CDR3 DNA reads as TGTGCCAGCAGTGGTGAGGGGCCCCCGAACAATGAGCAGTTCTTC.

This chain links TRBV4-3 with TRBJ2-5; possibly TRBD1 or TRBD2 for D (5 bases each). The length of the CDR3 is 15 residues. CDR1 and CDR2 (germline): LGHNA, YSLEER. V was trimmed by 2 bases and J by 4 bases, leaving 14 bases between them. CDR3 residues: CASSQTESGGETQYF. The CDR3 DNA reads TGCGCCAGCAGCCAAACTGAGAGTGGGGGAGAGACCCAGTACTTC.

This clonotype was found once. This chain uses TRBV28 with TRBJ1-2; 7 positions match TRBD1. Per germline, CDR1 MDHEN and CDR2 SYDVKM. There are 13 residues in the CDR3. V lost 6 bases and J lost 8; bases outside the gene matches: 9. The CDR3 reads CASRAGGPTGYTF. DNA for the CDR3: TGTGCCAGCAGAGCAGGGGGGCCAACCGGCTACACCTTC.

The chain has TRBV7-2 and TRBJ1-5, with D perhaps matching TRBD1 (5 bases). Germline V CDR1 and CDR2: SGHTA, FQGNSA. The CDR3 runs to 14 residues. Trimming removed 5 bases at V and 6 bases at J, with 14 bases between. Here the CDR3 reads CASSPMAGTQPQHF. In DNA form, the CDR3 reads TGTGCCAGCAGCCCGATGGCCGGGACTCAGCCCCAGCATTTT.

The CDR3 here is CASSDTREQYF. As DNA, the CDR3 is TGTGCCAGCAGCGACACTAGGGAGCAGTACTTC. This chain links TRBV7-9 with TRBJ2-5, with D possibly TRBD2 on 5 matching bases. Trimming stripped 5 bases from V and 11 bases from J, with 12 bases between. The CDR3 contains 11 residues. Germline loops: CDR1 SEHNR, CDR2 FQNEAQ (reference sequence).

The chain carries TRBV28 and TRBJ2-1; 9 bases are shared with TRBD2. V shed 6 bases and J 2 bases; nucleotides not matched to a gene: 2. The length of the CDR3 is 14 residues. Germline loops: CDR1 MDHEN, CDR2 SYDVKM. CDR3 DNA sequence: TGTGCCAGCAGAGCGGGAGGACCCTACAATGAGCAGTTCTTC. This translates into CASRAGGPYNEQFF.

This chain joins TRBV20-1 and TRBJ1-2; TRBD1 might be the D (5 bases). Between the trimmed V and J ends, which lost 5 bases and 4 bases, there was a span of 17 bases. Germline lookup yields CDR1 DFQATT and CDR2 SNEGSKA (reference sequence). The CDR3 covers 14 residues. The CDR3 sequence is CSAPAVWGLYGYTF. The CDR3 DNA follows: TGCAGTGCTCCCGCGGTGTGGGGACTCTATGGCTACACCTTC.

The J gene is TRBJ2-7, the V gene TRBV7-2, with TRBD1 as a possible D gene (5 bases). The CDR3 has 13 residues. CDR1 SGHTA and CDR2 FQGNSA come from the germline V gene. V lost 4 bases and J lost 4, with 11 bases in between. The CDR3 nucleotides are TGTGCCAGCAGCTCACTATCAGGGTACGAGCAGTACTTC. It yields the protein CASSSLSGYEQYF.

Concerning this clonotype: One end of the junction is discordant with germline, which a read error may explain. The chain employs TRBV12-3 or TRBV12-4 and TRBJ2-7, with D possibly TRBD2 on 5 matching bases. This CDR3 spans 11 amino acids. For the CDR3, the DNA is TGTGCCAGCAGTCGCGGGTACGAGCGGTACTTC. Translation gives CASSRGYERYF.

This chain connects TRBV2 to TRBJ2-3; TRBD1 matches 10 bases. The J segment lost 5 bases and the V segment lost 4 bases, leaving 0 bases of the junction unmatched. Germline CDR1 SNHLY, CDR2 FYNNEI. The CDR3 has 13 amino acids. The CDR3 is CASSGTGGDTQYF. CDR3 bases: TGTGCCAGCAGTGGGACAGGGGGAGATACGCAGTATTTT.

This clonotype appeared once. The CDR3 region has the DNA TGTGCCAGCAGCCAAGTCCAGAACACTGAAGCTTTCTTT. Translation: CASSQVQNTEAFF. The genes are TRBV4-2 and TRBJ1-1, with D uncertain. CDR3 length equals 13 residues. The ends were cut back, 1 base at V and 1 base at J, with 4 bases in the middle. Germline CDR1 is LGHNA and CDR2 is YNFKEQ.

The chain carries TRBV3-1 and TRBJ1-2; D not certain. Trimming cost V 4 bases and J 6 bases, with 15 bases left between them. Germline loops: CDR1 LGHDT, CDR2 YNNKEL (reference sequence). This CDR3 is 14 amino acids long. DNA for the CDR3: TGTGCCAGCAGCCGGACCGACGGTTGGGATGGCTACACCTTC. Encoded protein: CASSRTDGWDGYTF.

V is TRBV9 and J is TRBJ1-5; 7 bases line up with TRBD1. The trim removed 4 bases at V and 0 bases at J, leaving 4 bases unmatched. Germline V CDR1 and CDR2: SGDLS, YYNGEE. This CDR3 is 15 amino acids long. The CDR3 protein is CASSSQGVSNQPQHF. In nucleotides, the CDR3 is TGTGCCAGCAGCTCCCAGGGGGTTAGCAATCAGCCCCAGCATTTT.

This clonotype has a count of ten or more. The chain joins TRBV7-2 to TRBJ2-7; 8 bases align to TRBD1. The CDR3 is 14 amino acids. Germline assignment: CDR1 SGHTA and CDR2 FQGNSA. J lost 2 bases, V lost 1 base, and 1 base had no gene match. CDR3 residues: CASSLGTGPYEQYF. For the CDR3, the DNA is TGTGCCAGCAGCTTAGGGACAGGGCCCTACGAGCAGTACTTC.

The V and J genes are TRBV11-2 and TRBJ2-1; 8 bases are a match to TRBD2. The germline CDR1 and CDR2 sequences are SGHAT and FQNNGV. The V gene end was trimmed by 5 bases and the J gene end by 5 bases; junction bases not matched to a gene: 23. This CDR3 is 20 amino acids long. CDR3 in DNA: TGTGCCAGCAGCCTTAACAAAGATTTCGAGGTAGCGGGAATCGACAATGAGCAGTTCTTC. Its protein is CASSLNKDFEVAGIDNEQFF. The entire variable domain, with the rest obtained from reference TRBV11-2 and TRBJ2-1, is as follows: EAGVAQSPRYKIIEKRQSVAFWCNPISGHATLYWYQQILGQGPKLLIQFQNNGVVDDSQLPKDRFSAERLKGVDSTLKIQPAKLEDSAVYLCASSLNKDFEVAGIDNEQFFGPGTRLTVL.

In this sample, this clonotype turned up a few times. This rearrangement joins TRBV29-1 to TRBJ2-5, with D possibly TRBD2 on 5 matching bases. This CDR3 comprises 12 residues. From germline, CDR1 is SQVTM and CDR2 ANQGSEA. CDR3 sequence reads: CSGRVGAETQYF. CDR3 nucleotide sequence: TGCAGTGGGCGGGTTGGCGCGGAGACCCAGTACTTC.

The V call is TRBV5-8, the J call TRBJ2-1; 8 positions match TRBD2. Germline values: CDR1 SGHTS, CDR2 YDEGEE. The CDR3 sequence is 15 residues long. Trimming removed 4 bases from V and 5 bases from J; junction bases left unmatched: 8. DNA of the CDR3: TGTGCCAGCAGCGCCGGGACTAGGAGGGACAATGAGCAGTTCTTC. It specifies CASSAGTRRDNEQFF.

The V gene is TRBV11-1, the J gene TRBJ2-4, with 8 bases that match TRBD1. The DNA end favors TRBJ2-7, so the J call may be wrong. The CDR3 runs 15 residues. Germline V CDR1 and CDR2: SGHAT, FQDESV (reference sequence). The CDR3 DNA sequence: TGTGCCAGCAGCCCCCGGACAGGGACGCCCTACGAGCAGTACTTC. Protein sequence: CASSPRTGTPYEQYF.

The chain combines TRBV12-3 or TRBV12-4 with TRBJ2-7; 8 bases match TRBD1. This CDR3 is 13 amino acids long. Trimming took 6 bases from V and 2 from J; bases not matched to a gene: 3. CDR3 DNA: TGTGCCAGCAGCGGACAGGGTCCCTACGAGCAGTACTTC. Its protein product is CASSGQGPYEQYF.

The chain couples TRBV20-1 to TRBJ2-5; no definite D call. The germline gives CDR1 DFQATT, CDR2 SNEGSKA (reference sequence). This CDR3 region has 14 residues. Trimming left V 0 bases short and J 5 bases short, with 13 bases between. CDR3 in amino acids: CSARDSQSGETQYF. Here the CDR3 DNA reads TGCAGTGCTAGAGATAGTCAGTCCGGGGAGACCCAGTACTTC.